Sequencing of this TCR beta chain was carried out in a study of cytomegalovirus exposure and HLA in healthy donors. PCR used 60 Vbeta primers and 13 Jbeta primers. This table comes from immunoSEQ multiplex PCR, and its TCRdb copy is limited to in-frame clones, with some not included. The table lists more than 95,000 clones, 70% to 85% of them singletons. This clone was counted only a few times. Its specificity is not known. General observations from the study: A later analysis found common viral pathogens apparently linked to several of the most significant clusters. In a later analysis, TCR association rates varied by HLA locus: DRB1 most, HLA-C fewest. Associated with cytomegalovirus, according to the listing, were around 160 TCR beta chains.

CDR1 MNHEY and CDR2 SMNVEV come from the germline V gene (reference sequence). V was clipped by 7 bases and J by 1 base; unmatched bases: 14. The CDR3 totals 18 residues. Sequencing input: PBMCs. V and J are TRBV27 and TRBJ2-1, with 9 bases matching TRBD2. The sequence was collected from a man in his fifties or sixties in good health and CMV-seropositive. The CDR3 nucleotides are TGTGCCAGCATGACCGGGACTAGCCCCCGGGGGTCCTACAATGAGCAGTTCTTC. It encodes CASMTGTSPRGSYNEQFF.